Sequencing of this T cell receptor (beta chain) was carried out in a study of blood T cell repertoires in COVID-19 (dated by TCRdb to 2020 to 2022). Regarding the complete study: Collaborator samples came from the United States, Italy and Spain and covered acute and convalescent phases of COVID-19. HLA class I and class II types, where available, came from metadata supplied by the sample provider rather than from assay-based typing. Subjects who had been exposed to COVID-19, were actively infected with it, or had recovered from it provided the deeply sampled blood TCRbeta repertoires that made up the dataset. Samples came from the ongoing ImmuneRACE study (first 160 participants) plus 1,254 subjects from 6 global collaborators. Sample metadata almost always included a de-identified subject ID, COVID-19 status, age in years and sex. The repertoires were released in a freely available public database intended as a resource for research on the immune response to SARS-CoV-2. The material from the prospective study consisted of cDNA or gDNA derived from T cells, B-cell-depleted T cells, or PBMCs.

Overall study outcomes, separate from this receptor: How much clinical and demographic metadata was included differed by source and by participant, and the metadata was provided uncurated.

In the germline V gene (reference sequence), CDR1 corresponds to LGHDT and CDR2 to YNNKEL. The V end loses 6 bases and the J end loses 2 bases, and a stretch of 8 bases separates them. The CDR3 starts with the cysteine, ends with the phenylalanine, and has 13 residues. The kept DNA is CDR3 alone, 39 bases in frame from the first base. TCRbeta CDR3 regions were amplified from genomic DNA by means of the immunoSEQ Assay, a bias-controlled multiplex PCR. On the authors' methods: Nucleated cell counts per sample were estimated from amplification of reference gene primers within the assay. To quantify the absolute abundance of each unique TCRbeta CDR3 rearrangement, sequence reads were collapsed and filtered. For each sample, productive Simpson clonality was calculated by taking the square root of Simpson's diversity index across productive rearrangements. TCRdb limited this immuneACCESS table to in-frame rearrangements with V and J called. A share of clones is missing; checked studies link under half to unresolved V genes, and the rest is unexplained. D and trimming come from the DNA, and the V and J calls and clone size come from that table. The sample data list hundreds of thousands of clones, and approximately 90% of these were observed just once. Over 9.5% of the sample goes to the ten largest clones.

This clone was detected only a few times. Its antigen specificity is not known. No clone much larger than this one lies a single base away; base qualities are absent. Different DNA sequences within this sample yield the same CDR3. In Seattle, one collaborating source enrolled patients while the infection was active and tracked those patients longitudinally over the course of disease. The collaborating institutions used their own protocols to collect whole blood in K2EDTA tubes. For TCRbeta analysis, collaborator samples were shipped as frozen whole blood, as isolated PBMCs, or as DNA extracted from either sample type.

The sequencing sample was made of peripheral blood. The rearrangement joined TRBV3-1 (or the pseudogene TRBV3-2) to TRBJ1-5; too little of a D gene remains to name it. The sequence derives from a woman between 45 and 60 years old with COVID-19, enrolled during active disease. The CDR3 protein: CASSSRGNQPQHF. The sequenced DNA: TGTGCCAGCAGTAGCCGGGGCAATCAGCCCCAGCATTTT.